This T cell receptor (beta chain) was captured in a study of blood T cell repertoires in COVID-19 (dated by TCRdb to about 2020). About the full investigation: The collaborator samples originated in the United States, Italy and Spain and spanned the acute and convalescent phases of COVID-19. The prospective study material was composed of cDNA or gDNA derived from T cells, B-cell-depleted T cells, or PBMCs. Deeply sampled blood TCRbeta repertoires from subjects exposed to, actively infected with, or recovered from COVID-19 were included in the dataset. The repertoires were released in a freely available public database meant as a resource for research on the immune response to SARS-CoV-2. Samples were obtained from the ongoing ImmuneRACE study (first 160 participants) and from over 1,000 subjects provided by 6 global collaborators. Nearly every sample came with metadata listing a de-identified subject ID, COVID-19 status, age in years and sex. Where available, HLA class I and class II types were obtained from metadata supplied by the sample provider rather than from assay-based typing. Findings and caveats that apply to the study as a whole: The amount of clinical and demographic metadata varied by source and participant and was provided uncurated.

With regard to this clone: The antigen this receptor binds is unknown. There are no base qualities to consult, and no much larger clone falls within one base.

TCRbeta CDR3 regions were amplified from genomic DNA using the immunoSEQ Assay, a bias-controlled multiplex PCR. The study's own analysis went as follows. Within the assay, amplification of reference gene primers was used to estimate how many nucleated cells each sample contained. To quantify the absolute abundance of each unique TCRbeta CDR3 rearrangement, sequence reads were collapsed and filtered. For each sample, productive Simpson clonality was calculated as the square root of Simpson's diversity index across productive rearrangements. TCRdb provides this immuneACCESS table in a form limited to in-frame rearrangements. Some clones are lacking; in checked studies, under half of them reflect an unresolved V gene, and why the rest are absent is not known. The D gene and trimming were derived from the DNA, and the V and J assignments and clone size from that table. This sample is represented by 310,000 or so clones; roughly 90% of them were singletons. The ten largest clones represent about 3.9% of the sample.

Collaborating institutions collected whole blood in K2EDTA tubes following their own protocols. For TCRbeta analysis, collaborators shipped samples as frozen whole blood, isolated PBMCs, or DNA extracted from either of those sample types. The CDR3 covers 13 residues, taking in both the cysteine and the phenylalanine. The retained sequence is limited to the CDR3, 39 bases, with the frame set at the first base. CDR1 is given as SGHTA and CDR2 as FQGNSA, both from the germline V gene. V lost 5 bases and J lost 7 bases; the stretch between them is 14 bases long. This sequence originates from a woman aged 45-60 years with active or convalescent COVID-19. Sequencing was performed on peripheral blood. In this chain, TRBV7-2 is recombined with TRBJ1-2; no D gene is confidently identified. The DNA sequence reads TGTGCCAGCAGCGCCAGGAACTCGGCTGGCTACACCTTC. This sequence encodes CASSARNSAGYTF.